The rows below give T cell receptor beta chains drawn from one sample of a study of T cells in tuberculosis. Sequenced by immunoSEQ multiplex PCR; TCRdb stores in-frame clones only, minus some. The data contain about 58,000 clones, roughly 88% of them singletons. Sequencing used CD1b-GMM tetramer-negative cells sorted from PBMCs. The receptors originated from an adult woman with latent tuberculosis. CDR3s leave out the opening cysteine and the closing phenylalanine or tryptophan. The order of the fields is J gene, V gene, CDR3 protein.

TRBJ2-3 | TRBV4-1 | ASSQPGGVITDTQY
TRBJ2-1 | TRBV7-3 | ASSLIAGGRNEQF
TRBJ1-5 | TRBV19 | ASSMFGTGNIFWPQH
TRBJ1-2 | TRBV29-1 | SVEARDNYGYT
TRBJ2-7 | TRBV5-5 | ASSPWTDTYEQY
TRBJ1-3 | TRBV19 | ASPAGFPGNTIY
TRBJ2-7 | TRBV7-2 | ASSPKGADYEQY
TRBJ2-3 | TRBV28 | ASRDSTDTQY
TRBJ1-5 | TRBV5-1 | ASSLGQGGHQPQH
TRBJ2-1 | TRBV4-2 | ASSQVLGEIYNEQF
TRBJ2-7 | TRBV29-1 | SVEDRWDGGYEQY
TRBJ1-2 | TRBV28 | ASSYRANYGYT
TRBJ1-3 | TRBV21-1 | ASSKALQGVVSRSGNTIY